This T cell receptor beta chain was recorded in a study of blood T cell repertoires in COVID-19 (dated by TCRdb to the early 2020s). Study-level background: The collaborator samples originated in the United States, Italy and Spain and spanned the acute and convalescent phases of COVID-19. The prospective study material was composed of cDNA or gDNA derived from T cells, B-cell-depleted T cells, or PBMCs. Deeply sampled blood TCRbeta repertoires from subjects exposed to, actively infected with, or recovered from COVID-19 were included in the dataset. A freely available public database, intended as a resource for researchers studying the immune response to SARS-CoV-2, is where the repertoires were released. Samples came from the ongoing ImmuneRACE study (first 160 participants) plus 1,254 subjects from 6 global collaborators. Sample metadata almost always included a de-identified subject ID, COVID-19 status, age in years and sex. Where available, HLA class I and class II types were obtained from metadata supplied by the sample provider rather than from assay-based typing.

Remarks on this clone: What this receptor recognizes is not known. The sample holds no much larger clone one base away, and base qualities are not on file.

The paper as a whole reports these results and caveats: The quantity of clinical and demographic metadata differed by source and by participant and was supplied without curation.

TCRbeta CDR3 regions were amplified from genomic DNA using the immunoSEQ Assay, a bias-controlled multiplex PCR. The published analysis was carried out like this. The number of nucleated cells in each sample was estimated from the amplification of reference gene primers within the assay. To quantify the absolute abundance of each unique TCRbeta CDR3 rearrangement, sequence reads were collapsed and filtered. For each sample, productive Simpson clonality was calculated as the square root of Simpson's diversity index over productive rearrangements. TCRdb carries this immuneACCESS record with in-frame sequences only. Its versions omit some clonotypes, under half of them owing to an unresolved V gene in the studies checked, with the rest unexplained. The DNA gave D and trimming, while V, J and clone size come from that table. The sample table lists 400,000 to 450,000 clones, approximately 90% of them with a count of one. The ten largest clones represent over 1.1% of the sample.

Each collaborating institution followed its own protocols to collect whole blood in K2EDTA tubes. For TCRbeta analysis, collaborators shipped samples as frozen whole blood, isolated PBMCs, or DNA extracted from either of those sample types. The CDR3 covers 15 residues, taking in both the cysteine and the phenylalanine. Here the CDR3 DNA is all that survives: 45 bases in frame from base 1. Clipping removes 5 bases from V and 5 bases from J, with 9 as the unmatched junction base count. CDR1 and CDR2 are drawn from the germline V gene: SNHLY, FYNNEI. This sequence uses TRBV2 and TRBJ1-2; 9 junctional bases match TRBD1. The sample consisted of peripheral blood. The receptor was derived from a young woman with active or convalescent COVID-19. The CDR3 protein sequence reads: CASSPGVQGAYGYTF. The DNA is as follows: TGTGCCAGCAGTCCAGGGGTACAGGGGGCATATGGCTACACCTTC.